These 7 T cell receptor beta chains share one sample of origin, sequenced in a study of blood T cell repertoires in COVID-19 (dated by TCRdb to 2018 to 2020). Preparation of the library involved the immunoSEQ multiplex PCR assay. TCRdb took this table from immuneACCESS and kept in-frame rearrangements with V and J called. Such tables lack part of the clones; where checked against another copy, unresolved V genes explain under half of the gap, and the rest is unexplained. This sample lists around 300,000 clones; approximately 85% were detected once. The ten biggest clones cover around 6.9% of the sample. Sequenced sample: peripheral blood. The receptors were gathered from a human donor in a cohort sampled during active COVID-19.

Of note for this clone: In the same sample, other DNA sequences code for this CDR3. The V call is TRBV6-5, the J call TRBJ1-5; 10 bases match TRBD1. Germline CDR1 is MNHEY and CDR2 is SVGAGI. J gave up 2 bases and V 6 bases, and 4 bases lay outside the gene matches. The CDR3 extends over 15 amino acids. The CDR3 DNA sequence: TGTGCCAGCAGGCCCGGGACAGGGGGCAATCAGCCCCAGCATTTT. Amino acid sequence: CASRPGTGGNQPQHF.

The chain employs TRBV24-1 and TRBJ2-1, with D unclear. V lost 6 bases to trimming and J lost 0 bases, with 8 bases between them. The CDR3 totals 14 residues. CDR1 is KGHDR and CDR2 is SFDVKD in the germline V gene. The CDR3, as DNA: TGTGCCACCAGTTCTCCGGGCTCCTACAATGAGCAGTTCTTC. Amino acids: CATSSPGSYNEQFF.

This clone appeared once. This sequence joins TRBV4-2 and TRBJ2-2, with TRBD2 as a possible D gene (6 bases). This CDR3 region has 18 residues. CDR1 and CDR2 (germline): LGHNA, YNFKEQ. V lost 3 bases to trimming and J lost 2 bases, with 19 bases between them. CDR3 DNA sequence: TGTGCCAGCAGCCAGTCCCCCCATGGCGGGGTCAACACCGGGGAGCTGTTTTTT. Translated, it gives CASSQSPHGGVNTGELFF.

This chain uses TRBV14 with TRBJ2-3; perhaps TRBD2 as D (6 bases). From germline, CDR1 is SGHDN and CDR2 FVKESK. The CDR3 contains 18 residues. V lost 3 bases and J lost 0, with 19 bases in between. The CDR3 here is CASSHGTSRGPSTDTQYF. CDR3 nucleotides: TGTGCCAGCAGCCACGGGACTTCCCGCGGGCCCAGCACAGATACGCAGTATTTT.

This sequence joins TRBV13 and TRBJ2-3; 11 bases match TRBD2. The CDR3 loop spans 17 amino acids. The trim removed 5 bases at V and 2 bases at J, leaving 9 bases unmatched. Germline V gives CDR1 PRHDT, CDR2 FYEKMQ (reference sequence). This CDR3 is CASSGTGTSGDTDTQYF. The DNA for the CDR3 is TGTGCCAGCAGCGGGACCGGGACTAGCGGAGACACAGATACGCAGTATTTT. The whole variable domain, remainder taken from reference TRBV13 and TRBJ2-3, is AAGVIQSPRHLIKEKRETATLKCYPIPRHDTVYWYQQGPGQDPQFLISFYEKMQSDKGSIPDRFSAQQFSDYHSELNMSSLELGDSALYFCASSGTGTSGDTDTQYFGPGTRLTVL.

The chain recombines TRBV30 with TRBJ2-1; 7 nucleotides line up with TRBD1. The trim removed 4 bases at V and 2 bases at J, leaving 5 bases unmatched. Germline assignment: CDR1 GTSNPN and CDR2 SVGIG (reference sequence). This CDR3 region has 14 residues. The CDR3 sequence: CAWTGGGTYNEQFF. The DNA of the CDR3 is TGTGCCTGGACAGGGGGTGGTACCTACAATGAGCAGTTCTTC.

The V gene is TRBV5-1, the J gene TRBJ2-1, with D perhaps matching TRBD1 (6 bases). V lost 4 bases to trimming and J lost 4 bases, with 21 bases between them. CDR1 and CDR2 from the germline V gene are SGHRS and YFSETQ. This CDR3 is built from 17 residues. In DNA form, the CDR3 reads TGCGCCAGCAGCCGAACAGGGAAAGAACCTCGTTACAATGAGCAGTTCTTC. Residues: CASSRTGKEPRYNEQFF.